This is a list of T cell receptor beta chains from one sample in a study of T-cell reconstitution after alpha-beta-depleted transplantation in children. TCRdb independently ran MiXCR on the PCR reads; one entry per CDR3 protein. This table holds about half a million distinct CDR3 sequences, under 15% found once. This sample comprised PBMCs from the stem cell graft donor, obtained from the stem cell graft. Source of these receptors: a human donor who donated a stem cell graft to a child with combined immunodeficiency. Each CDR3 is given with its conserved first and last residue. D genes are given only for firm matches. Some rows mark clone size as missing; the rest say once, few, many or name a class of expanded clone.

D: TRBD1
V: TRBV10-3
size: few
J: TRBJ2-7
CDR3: CAISDDRGVNEQYF
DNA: TGTGCCATCAGTGATGACAGGGGTGTGAACGAGCAGTACTTC

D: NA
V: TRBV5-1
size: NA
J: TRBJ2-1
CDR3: CASRPPPGDLNPNEQFF
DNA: TGCGCCAGCAGACCCCCCCCAGGGGACCTAAACCCCAATGAGCAGTTCTTC

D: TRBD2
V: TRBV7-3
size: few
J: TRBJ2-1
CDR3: CASSNTSGRAFSRSYNEQFF
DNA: TGTGCCAGCAGCAATACTAGCGGGAGGGCATTCTCCCGCTCCTACAATGAGCAGTTCTTC

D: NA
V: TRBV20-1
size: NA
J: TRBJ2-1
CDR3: CSAGGAGNEQFF
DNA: TGCAGTGCTGGAGGGGCGGGGAATGAGCAGTTCTTC

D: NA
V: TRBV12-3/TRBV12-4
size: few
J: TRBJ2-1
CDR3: CASSTGFEGEQFF
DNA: TGTGCCAGCAGTACAGGGTTCGAGGGTGAGCAGTTCTTC

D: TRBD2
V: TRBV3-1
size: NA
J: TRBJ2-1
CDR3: CASSQGGTSGDNEQFF
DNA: TGTGCCAGCAGCCAAGGGGGGACTAGCGGAGACAATGAGCAGTTCTTC

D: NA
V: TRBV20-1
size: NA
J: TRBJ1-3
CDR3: CSARGYQGVNTIYF
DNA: TGCAGTGCTAGAGGGTACCAAGGGGTAAACACCATATATTTT

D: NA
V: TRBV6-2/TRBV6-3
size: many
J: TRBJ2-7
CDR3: CASSYSESRAYEQYF
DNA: TGTGCCAGCAGTTACTCTGAGTCCCGGGCGTACGAGCAGTACTTC

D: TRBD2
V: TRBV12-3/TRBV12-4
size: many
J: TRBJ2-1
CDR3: CASSSLAGAFNEQFF
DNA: TGTGCCAGCAGTTCACTAGCGGGGGCCTTCAATGAGCAGTTCTTC

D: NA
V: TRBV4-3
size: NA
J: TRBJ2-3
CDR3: CASSQDRTIGTLGGTDTQYF
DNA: TGCGCCAGCAGCCAAGATCGAACAATCGGGACTTTGGGGGGCACAGATACGCAGTATTTT

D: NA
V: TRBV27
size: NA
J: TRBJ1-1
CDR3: CAPVNTEAFF
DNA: TGTGCCCCTGTGAACACTGAAGCTTTCTTT

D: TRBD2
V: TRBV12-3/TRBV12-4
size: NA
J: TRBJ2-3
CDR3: CASSTITLAGDMTDTQYF
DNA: TGTGCCAGCAGTACTATTACCCTAGCGGGGGATATGACAGATACGCAGTATTTT

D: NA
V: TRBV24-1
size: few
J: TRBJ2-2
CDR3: CATSDPPAGRVRTGELFF
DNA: TGTGCCACCAGTGATCCACCGGCCGGTAGGGTAAGGACCGGGGAGCTGTTTTTT

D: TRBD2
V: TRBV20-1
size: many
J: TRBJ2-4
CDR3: CSAVGRVGNIQYF
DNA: TGCAGTGCTGTCGGGAGGGTTGGAAACATTCAGTACTTC

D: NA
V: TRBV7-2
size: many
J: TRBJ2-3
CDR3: CASKERAYTDTQYF
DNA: TGTGCCAGCAAGGAGCGGGCATACACAGATACGCAGTATTTT

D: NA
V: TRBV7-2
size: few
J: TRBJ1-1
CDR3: CASSLNLGRGKNTEAFF
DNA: TGTGCCAGCAGCTTAAATTTAGGGAGAGGTAAGAACACTGAAGCTTTCTTT

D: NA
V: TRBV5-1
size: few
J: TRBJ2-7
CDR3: CASRSQGSAYEQYF
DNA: TGCGCCAGCAGGTCACAGGGTTCTGCCTACGAGCAGTACTTC

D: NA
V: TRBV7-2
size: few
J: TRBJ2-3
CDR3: CASSGSGGADTQYF
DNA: TGTGCCAGCAGCGGTTCTGGCGGCGCAGATACGCAGTATTTT

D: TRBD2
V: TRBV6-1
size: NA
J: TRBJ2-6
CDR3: CASRGVAGANGANVLTF
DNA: TGTGCCAGCCGGGGGGTAGCGGGAGCGAATGGGGCCAACGTCCTGACTTTC

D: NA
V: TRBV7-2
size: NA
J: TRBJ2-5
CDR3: CASTRLGRQETQYF
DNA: TGTGCCAGCACCCGATTGGGTAGGCAAGAGACCCAGTACTTC

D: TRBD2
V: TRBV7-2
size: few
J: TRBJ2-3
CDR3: CASSTNPSGGALDTQYF
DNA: TGTGCCAGCAGCACCAACCCTAGCGGGGGGGCCCTCGATACGCAGTATTTT

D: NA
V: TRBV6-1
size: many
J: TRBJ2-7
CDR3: CASSVGYEQYF
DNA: TGTGCCAGCAGTGTCGGGTACGAGCAGTACTTC

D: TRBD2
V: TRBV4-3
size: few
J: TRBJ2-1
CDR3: CASSSHLGGTSYNEQFF
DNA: TGCGCCAGCAGCTCGCACCTCGGGGGGACTTCCTACAATGAGCAGTTCTTC

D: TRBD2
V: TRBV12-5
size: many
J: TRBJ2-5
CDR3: CASGPGLAGKGETQYF
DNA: TGTGCTAGTGGTCCCGGACTAGCGGGGAAGGGAGAGACCCAGTACTTC

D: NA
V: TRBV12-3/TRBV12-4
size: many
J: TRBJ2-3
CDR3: CASSLSGDTQYF
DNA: TGTGCCAGCAGCCTCTCCGGAGATACGCAGTATTTT

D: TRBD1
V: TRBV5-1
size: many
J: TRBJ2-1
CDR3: CASSPRPGQGHNEQFF
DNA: TGCGCCAGCAGCCCCCGACCGGGACAGGGACACAATGAGCAGTTCTTC

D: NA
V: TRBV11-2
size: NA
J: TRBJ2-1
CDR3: CASSFGGIDNEQFF
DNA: TGTGCCAGCAGCTTTGGAGGGATAGACAATGAGCAGTTCTTC

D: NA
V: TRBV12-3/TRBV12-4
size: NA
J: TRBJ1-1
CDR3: CASSTPWTEAFF
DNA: TGTGCCAGCAGCACCCCGTGGACTGAAGCTTTCTTT

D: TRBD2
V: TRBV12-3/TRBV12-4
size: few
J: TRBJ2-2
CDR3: CASSRGSGRVGELFF
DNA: TGTGCCAGCAGCCGGGGGAGCGGGAGGGTCGGGGAGCTGTTTTTT

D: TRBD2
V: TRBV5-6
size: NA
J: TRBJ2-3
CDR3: CASSDTSGRAVDTQYF
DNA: TGTGCCAGCAGCGACACTAGCGGGAGGGCGGTAGATACGCAGTATTTT

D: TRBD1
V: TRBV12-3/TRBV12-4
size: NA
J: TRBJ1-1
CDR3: CASTVDRDVTEAFF
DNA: TGTGCCAGCACGGTGGACAGGGACGTCACTGAAGCTTTCTTT

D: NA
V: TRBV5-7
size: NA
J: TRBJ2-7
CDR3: CASSSWAVGRGPYNEQYF
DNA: TGTGCCAGCAGCTCTTGGGCGGTCGGGCGGGGGCCCTACAATGAGCAGTACTTC

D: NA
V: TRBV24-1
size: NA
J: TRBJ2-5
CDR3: CATSDRGPLIGETQYF
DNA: TGTGCCACCAGTGATCGAGGGCCACTAATCGGCGAGACCCAGTACTTC

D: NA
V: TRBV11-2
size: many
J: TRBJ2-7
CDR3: CASSPPGVEQYF
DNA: TGTGCCAGCAGCCCCCCTGGGGTCGAGCAGTACTTC

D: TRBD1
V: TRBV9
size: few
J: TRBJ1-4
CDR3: CASSPGGTGDWKKLFF
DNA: TGTGCCAGCAGCCCTGGGGGGACAGGGGATTGGAAAAAACTGTTTTTT